Listed below are T cell receptor beta chains from one sample, sequenced in a study of neoadjuvant anti-PD-1 for oral cavity cancer. The protocol was immunoSEQ multiplex PCR, while the TCRdb copy is restricted to in-frame clones and leaves out a portion. Of 6,500 to 7,000 clones in the sample, about 50% were seen once. The input for sequencing was tumor tissue, taken before nivolumab (anti-PD-1) treatment. The source is a person aged 35 to 85 with oral cavity squamous cell carcinoma. Each CDR3 is given with its conserved first and last residue. D genes are given only for firm matches.

V	D	J	CDR3
TRBV7-3	TRBD2	TRBJ2-3	CASSSTGGPGTDTQYF
TRBV6-4	TRBD2	TRBJ2-3	CASSDSSGGAVDTQYF
TRBV6-5	TRBD2	TRBJ2-2	CASKTGGSHTGELFF
TRBV5-6	TRBD2	TRBJ2-3	CASSQYPGLVMGTDTQYF
TRBV18	TRBD2	TRBJ2-1	CASSRLAGEYNEQFF
TRBV28	NA	TRBJ1-5	CASSPAGGLGPQHF
TRBV5-1	NA	TRBJ1-4	CASSLTGKLATNEKLFF
TRBV4-2	TRBD2	TRBJ2-3	CASSLAGSGFGADTQYF
TRBV7-6	TRBD2	TRBJ2-2	CASSLIGGSNTGELFF
TRBV2	NA	TRBJ1-4	CASRVGVSYEKLFF
TRBV28	NA	TRBJ2-1	CASRTGYGSNEQFF
TRBV2	TRBD1	TRBJ1-5	CASSEWAGGQPQHF
TRBV7-3	NA	TRBJ1-1	CASSFGGGTQAFF
TRBV4-2	NA	TRBJ2-1	CASSQETTRVYEQFF